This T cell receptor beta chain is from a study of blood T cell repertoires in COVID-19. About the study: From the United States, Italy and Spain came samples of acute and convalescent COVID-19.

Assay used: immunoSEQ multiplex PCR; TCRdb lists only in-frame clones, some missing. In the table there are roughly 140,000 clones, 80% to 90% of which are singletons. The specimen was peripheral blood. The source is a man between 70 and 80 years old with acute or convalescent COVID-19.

The CDR3 here is CASSIQGAQETQYF. Here the CDR3 DNA reads TGCGCCAGCAGCATCCAGGGGGCCCAAGAGACCCAGTACTTC. The rearrangement uses TRBV5-1 and TRBJ2-5; 8 bases agree with TRBD1. Germline V gene data show CDR1 as SGHRS and CDR2 as YFSETQ. The CDR3 is 14 residues long. The V gene end was trimmed by 4 bases and the J gene end by 1 base; junction bases not matched to a gene: 3.